These 20 T cell receptor beta chains were sequenced from one sample in a study of T cells after yellow fever vaccination. TCRdb reprocessed the 5' RACE reads with MiXCR, giving one entry per CDR3 protein. The sample has 100,000 to 150,000 distinct CDR3 sequences, 8% to 10% seen once. Sample: CD8+ T cells sorted from PBMCs, taken on the day of the yellow fever booster vaccination. All receptors derive from a man between 18 and 35 years old who received the YFV17D yellow fever vaccine.

In nucleotides, the CDR3 is TGCGCCAGCAGCCATTCCAGGGAGCGGGAATTTACAGATACGCAGTATTTT. Amino acid sequence: CASSHSREREFTDTQYF. V is TRBV5-1 and J is TRBJ2-3; TRBD2 matches 7 bases. The CDR3 runs to 17 residues. The V gene end was trimmed by 4 bases and the J gene end by 3 bases; junction bases not matched to a gene: 14. CDR1 is SGHRS and CDR2 is YFSETQ in the germline V gene. Looking up the rest from reference TRBV5-1 and TRBJ2-3 gives the full variable domain: KAGVTQTPRYLIKTRGQQVTLSCSPISGHRSVSWYQQTPGQGLQFLFEYFSETQRNKGNFPGRFSGRQFSNSRSEMNVSTLELGDSALYLCASSHSREREFTDTQYFGPGTRLTVL.

This clonotype was found a few times. The rearrangement links TRBV2 to TRBJ2-7; weak D call: TRBD2 (5 bases). In germline, CDR1 is SNHLY, CDR2 FYNNEI. The length of the CDR3 is 12 residues. V dropped 8 bases and J dropped 2 bases, with 10 bases sitting between them. CDR3 region: CASDSGTYEQYF. As DNA, the CDR3 is TGTGCCAGCGACTCGGGAACCTACGAGCAGTACTTC. The full variable domain, with the rest looked up from reference TRBV2 and TRBJ2-7, is EPEVTQTPSHQVTQMGQEVILRCVPISNHLYFYWYRQILGQKVEFLVSFYNNEISEKSEIFDDQFSVERPDGSNFTLKIRSTKLEDSAMYFCASDSGTYEQYFGPGTRLTVT.

This clonotype was seen a few times. V usage is TRBV9 and J usage is TRBJ1-1, with D uncertain. Trimming stripped 3 bases from V and 5 bases from J, with 11 bases between. Germline V gene sequence: CDR1 SGDLS, CDR2 YYNGEE. CDR3 length: 13 amino acids. The CDR3, as DNA: TGTGCCAGCAGCGCTGGAGGTCGTACTGAAGCTTTCTTT. Its protein product is CASSAGGRTEAFF.

This clonotype has at least ten counts. The chain links TRBV4-3 to TRBJ1-2, with TRBD1 as a possible D gene (6 bases). This CDR3 contains 19 residues. V was cut by 0 bases and J by 0 bases, with 20 bases left in between. CDR1 and CDR2 from the germline V gene are LGHNA and YSLEER. For the CDR3, the DNA is TGCGCCAGCAGCCAAGATCGGTGGGAACAGGGCGGTTCTAACTATGGCTACACCTTC. It codes for CASSQDRWEQGGSNYGYTF.

In this sample, this clonotype turned up many times. The gene calls are TRBV6-5 and TRBJ2-7; D gene uncertain. V lost 5 bases and J 3 bases, leaving 11 bases between the germline ends. The CDR3 consists of 13 residues. The V gene's germline CDR1 is MNHEY and CDR2 SVGAGI. The DNA of the CDR3 is TGTGCCAGCAGTCTTTACACGTACTACGAGCAGTACTTC. Translating gives CASSLYTYYEQYF.

This clonotype appeared a few times. The chain is built from TRBV7-8 and TRBJ1-6; D remains ambiguous. Germline V gene data show CDR1 as SGHVS and CDR2 as FQNEAQ. CDR3 length equals 15 residues. Between the trimmed V and J ends, which lost 1 base and 14 bases, there was a span of 18 bases. CDR3 sequence reads: CASSLGAEAAFTLHF. As DNA, the CDR3 is TGTGCCAGCAGCTTAGGAGCGGAGGCAGCCTTCACCCTCCACTTT.

Ten or more counts support this clonotype. The J gene is TRBJ2-1, the V gene TRBV12-3 or TRBV12-4, with D perhaps assigned TRBD1 or TRBD2 (5 bases each). The CDR3 contains 15 residues. V was cut by 2 bases and J by 0 bases, with 8 bases left in between. The CDR3 loop reads CASSLSGSSYNEQFF. The CDR3 DNA follows: TGTGCCAGCAGTTTATCAGGGAGCTCCTACAATGAGCAGTTCTTC.

J is TRBJ2-1 and V is TRBV6-6; possible D gene TRBD2, 6 bases. Germline CDR1 and CDR2: MNHNY and SVGAGI (reference sequence). The CDR3 spans 18 residues. The V end lost 0 bases, the J end lost 3 bases, and 18 bases lay between the germline ends. CDR3 DNA sequence: TGTGCCAGCAGTTACTCGGTTTGGGGGGAAGATTTCTACAATGAGCAGTTCTTC. It codes for CASSYSVWGEDFYNEQFF.

V is TRBV5-1 and J is TRBJ2-7, with D possibly being TRBD1 (5 bases). The CDR3 extends over 15 amino acids. V was trimmed by 4 bases and J by 0 bases, leaving 14 bases between them. Germline V gives CDR1 SGHRS, CDR2 YFSETQ. CDR3 sequence reads: CASSTTGINSYEQYF. The CDR3 nucleotides are TGCGCCAGCAGCACAACAGGTATTAACTCCTACGAGCAGTACTTC.

This chain joins TRBV12-3 or TRBV12-4 and TRBJ1-5; D gene ambiguous. V gave up 7 bases and J gave up 2 bases, with 12 bases separating them. CDR3 length equals 14 residues. CDR3 sequence (DNA): TGTGCCAGCACTGATAGGCAGGGCAATCAGCCCCAGCATTTT. Protein sequence: CASTDRQGNQPQHF.

The chain joins TRBV20-1 to TRBJ2-3; 7 bases are shared with TRBD2. Germline loops: CDR1 DFQATT, CDR2 SNEGSKA (reference sequence). The junction had 6 bases not matched to a gene; V was cut back by 0 bases and J by 3 bases. This CDR3 contains 15 residues. CDR3: CSARDPGRETDTQYF. CDR3 sequence (DNA): TGCAGTGCTAGAGACCCTGGGAGGGAGACAGATACGCAGTATTTT.

CDR3 nucleotides: TGTGCCAGCAGCCCCGGTTGGGGGAACACTGAAGCTTTCTTT. Encoded protein: CASSPGWGNTEAFF. The chain recombines TRBV6-2 or TRBV6-3 with TRBJ1-1, with D unresolved. Germline V gene sequence: CDR1 MNHEY, CDR2 SVGEGT. V was pared by 6 bases and J by 1 base, with 12 bases between. The CDR3 sequence is 14 residues long.

Ten or more counts support this clonotype. The V and J genes are TRBV9 and TRBJ1-1; D gene unclear. CDR3 size: 12 residues. V was pared by 4 bases and J by 4 bases, with 8 bases between. From germline, CDR1 is SGDLS and CDR2 YYNGEE. Written as DNA, the CDR3 is TGTGCCAGCAGCCCCCCGGGCACTGAAGCTTTCTTT. Translated, it gives CASSPPGTEAFF.

This clonotype was counted many times. This sequence joins TRBV3-1 and TRBJ1-5, with a possible D match to TRBD1 (5 bases). Trimming cost V 0 bases and J 4 bases, with 7 bases left between them. In germline, CDR1 is LGHDT, CDR2 YNNKEL (reference sequence). The CDR3 has 14 amino acids. CDR3 in DNA: TGTGCCAGCAGCCAAGAAGGGGATAATCAGCCCCAGCATTTT. Amino acids: CASSQEGDNQPQHF.

Many counts were recorded for this clonotype. The V call is TRBV15, the J call TRBJ2-4; 8 bases match TRBD2. This CDR3 has 13 residues. CDR1 and CDR2 from the germline V gene are LNHNV and YYDKDF (reference sequence). V was pared by 1 base and J by 8 bases, with 1 base of the junction left unmatched. The CDR3 is CATSRVSGDIQYF. Here the CDR3 DNA reads TGTGCCACCAGCAGAGTTAGCGGGGACATTCAGTACTTC.

This clonotype has ten or more counts. This chain connects TRBV4-1 to TRBJ1-1; 11 positions agree with TRBD1. V shed 4 bases, J shed 4 bases, and the junction held 2 bases outside the gene matches. The V gene's germline CDR1 is MGHRA and CDR2 YSYEKL. CDR3 length equals 14 residues. CDR3 DNA sequence: TGCGCCAGCAGCCTGGGACAGGGGGTCACTGAAGCTTTCTTT. Translating it yields CASSLGQGVTEAFF.

The sample holds a few counts of this clonotype. The gene calls are TRBV7-2 and TRBJ2-5, with no clear D. CDR1 and CDR2 (germline): SGHTA, FQGNSA. Trimming cost V 1 base and J 5 bases, with 17 bases left between them. CDR3 size: 16 residues. The CDR3 spells CASSLEAAPMLETQYF. The CDR3 DNA sequence: TGTGCCAGCAGCTTAGAGGCAGCCCCGATGCTGGAGACCCAGTACTTC.

The chain combines TRBV7-9 with TRBJ2-5, with a weak D call TRBD2 (5 bases). Trimming took off 6 bases at V and 4 bases at J, with 12 bases between the two ends. The germline V gene encodes CDR1 SEHNR and CDR2 FQNEAQ (reference sequence). This CDR3 is 13 amino acids long. The chain's CDR3 is CASREAGGETQYF. The CDR3 DNA follows: TGTGCCAGCAGGGAGGCGGGTGGAGAGACCCAGTACTTC. The complete variable domain, with remaining parts taken from reference TRBV7-9 and TRBJ2-5, reads DTGVSQNPRHKITKRGQNVTFRCDPISEHNRLYWYRQTLGQGPEFLTYFQNEAQLEKSRLLSDRFSAERPKGSFSTLEIQRTEQGDSAMYLCASREAGGETQYFGPGTRLLVL.

This clonotype was seen at least ten times. This chain joins TRBV12-3 or TRBV12-4 and TRBJ1-2; 10 positions match TRBD1. The CDR3 extends over 16 amino acids. The J segment lost 5 bases and the V segment lost 7 bases, leaving 13 bases of the junction unmatched. The CDR3 DNA reads as TGTGCCAGCACCACCTCCTTAGGACAGGGGGTGTATGGCTACACCTTC. As protein: CASTTSLGQGVYGYTF.

This clonotype was seen only a few times. The J gene is TRBJ2-2, the V gene TRBV5-1; 7 bases line up with TRBD1. Germline loops: CDR1 SGHRS, CDR2 YFSETQ. Germline trimming cut 0 bases from V and 3 bases from J; bases unmatched to any gene: 14. The CDR3 runs 19 residues. The CDR3 loop is CASSLAVLKTGMDTGELFF. The CDR3, as DNA: TGCGCCAGCAGCTTGGCCGTGCTGAAGACAGGGATGGACACCGGGGAGCTGTTTTTT.